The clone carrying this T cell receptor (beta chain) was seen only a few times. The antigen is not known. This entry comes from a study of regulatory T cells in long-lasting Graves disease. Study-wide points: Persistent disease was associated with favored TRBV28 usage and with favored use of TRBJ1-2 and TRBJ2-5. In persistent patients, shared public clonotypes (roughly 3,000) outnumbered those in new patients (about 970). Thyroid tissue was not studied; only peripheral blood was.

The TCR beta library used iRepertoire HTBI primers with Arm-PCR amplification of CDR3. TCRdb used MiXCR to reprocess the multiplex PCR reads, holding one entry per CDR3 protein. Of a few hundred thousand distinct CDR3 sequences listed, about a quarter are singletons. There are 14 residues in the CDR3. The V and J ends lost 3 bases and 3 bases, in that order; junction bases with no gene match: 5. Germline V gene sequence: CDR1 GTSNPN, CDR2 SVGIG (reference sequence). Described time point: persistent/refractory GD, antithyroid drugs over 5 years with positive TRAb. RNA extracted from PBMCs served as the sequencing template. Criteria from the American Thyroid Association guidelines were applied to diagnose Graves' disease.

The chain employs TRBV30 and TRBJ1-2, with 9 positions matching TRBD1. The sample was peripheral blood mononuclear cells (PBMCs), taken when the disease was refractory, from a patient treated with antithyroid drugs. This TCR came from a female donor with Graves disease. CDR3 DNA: TGTGCCTGGAGGACAGGGGGAATATACTATGGCTACACCTTC. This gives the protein CAWRTGGIYYGYTF.